Below, 5 T cell receptor beta chains from the same sample are listed, as sequenced in a study of blood T cell repertoires in COVID-19. Data came from immunoSEQ multiplex PCR; TCRdb stores just in-frame clones and leaves some out. Of about 440,000 clones listed, approximately 90% were seen once; the top ten hold under 2.5%. Sequenced input: PBMCs or T cells enriched from blood (not recorded which). These receptors were taken from a woman aged 18-30 years with acute COVID-19.

This chain uses TRBV23-1 with TRBJ1-3; tentative D call: TRBD1 (6 bases). TRBV23-1 is placed among ORFs of uncertain function. The V and J ends lost 8 bases and 4 bases respectively, with 18 bases between them. This CDR3 is built from 15 residues. The CDR3 region has the DNA TGCGCCAGCGGAAACAGGGTTGTACGAGGAAACACCATATATTTT. This sequence encodes CASGNRVVRGNTIYF.

This clone was detected once. This chain links TRBV7-9 with TRBJ2-7; D is perhaps TRBD1 (6 bases). Germline V lookup: CDR1 SEHNR, CDR2 FQNEAQ (reference sequence). V was trimmed by 4 bases and J by 3 bases, leaving 16 bases between them. The CDR3 spans 15 residues. The CDR3 reads CASSSESGQGYEQYF. Here the CDR3 DNA reads TGTGCCAGCAGCTCTGAGTCGGGACAAGGCTACGAGCAGTACTTC. The variable domain in full, with the rest retrieved from reference TRBV7-9 and TRBJ2-7, is DTGVSQNPRHKITKRGQNVTFRCDPISEHNRLYWYRQTLGQGPEFLTYFQNEAQLEKSRLLSDRFSAERPKGSFSTLEIQRTEQGDSAMYLCASSSESGQGYEQYFGPGTRLTVT.

The chain links TRBV27 to TRBJ1-2; tentatively, D is TRBD1 (5 bases). The V gene lost 0 bases and the J gene lost 8 bases, with 13 bases spanning the gap. In germline, CDR1 is MNHEY, CDR2 SMNVEV (reference sequence). The CDR3 consists of 14 residues. CDR3 loop: CASSLSRAGMGYTF. The CDR3 coding sequence is TGTGCCAGCAGTTTATCCAGGGCGGGGATGGGCTACACCTTC.

This clone was seen just once. This sequence joins TRBV28 and TRBJ2-7; D is perhaps TRBD1 (5 bases). Trimming took 5 bases from V and 7 from J, leaving 9 bases between them. Germline V gene data show CDR1 as MDHEN and CDR2 as SYDVKM. The CDR3 spans 11 residues. Written as DNA, the CDR3 is TGTGCCAGCAGTGACAGACTTGAGCAGTACTTC. It specifies CASSDRLEQYF.

The chain couples TRBV10-3 to TRBJ2-5; TRBD1 is a possible D gene (5 bases). Trimming left V 7 bases short and J 2 bases short, with 11 bases between. The CDR3 is 13 residues long. Germline assignment: CDR1 ENHRY and CDR2 SYGVKD. CDR3 nucleotide sequence: TGTGCCATCAATCACAGGATACAAGAGACCCAGTACTTC. This encodes CAINHRIQETQYF.